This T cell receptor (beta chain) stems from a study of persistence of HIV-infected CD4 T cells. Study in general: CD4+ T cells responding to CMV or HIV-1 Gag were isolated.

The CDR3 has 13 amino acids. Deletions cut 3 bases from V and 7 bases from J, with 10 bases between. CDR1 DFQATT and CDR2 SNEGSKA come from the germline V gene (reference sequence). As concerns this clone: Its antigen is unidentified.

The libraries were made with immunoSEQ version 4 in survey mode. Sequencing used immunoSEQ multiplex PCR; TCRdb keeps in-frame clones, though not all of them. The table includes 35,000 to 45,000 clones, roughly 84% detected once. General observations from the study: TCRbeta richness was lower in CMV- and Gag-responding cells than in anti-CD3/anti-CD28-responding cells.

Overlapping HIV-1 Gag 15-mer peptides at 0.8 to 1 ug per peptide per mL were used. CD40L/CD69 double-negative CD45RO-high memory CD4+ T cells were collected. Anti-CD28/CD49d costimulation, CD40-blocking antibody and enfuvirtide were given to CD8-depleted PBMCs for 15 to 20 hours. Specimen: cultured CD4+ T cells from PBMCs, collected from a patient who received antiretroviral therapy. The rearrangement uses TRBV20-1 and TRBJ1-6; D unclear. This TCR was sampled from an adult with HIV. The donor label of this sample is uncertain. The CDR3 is CSASRRENSPLHF. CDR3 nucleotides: TGCAGTGCTAGTCGGCGGGAGAATTCACCCCTCCACTTT.